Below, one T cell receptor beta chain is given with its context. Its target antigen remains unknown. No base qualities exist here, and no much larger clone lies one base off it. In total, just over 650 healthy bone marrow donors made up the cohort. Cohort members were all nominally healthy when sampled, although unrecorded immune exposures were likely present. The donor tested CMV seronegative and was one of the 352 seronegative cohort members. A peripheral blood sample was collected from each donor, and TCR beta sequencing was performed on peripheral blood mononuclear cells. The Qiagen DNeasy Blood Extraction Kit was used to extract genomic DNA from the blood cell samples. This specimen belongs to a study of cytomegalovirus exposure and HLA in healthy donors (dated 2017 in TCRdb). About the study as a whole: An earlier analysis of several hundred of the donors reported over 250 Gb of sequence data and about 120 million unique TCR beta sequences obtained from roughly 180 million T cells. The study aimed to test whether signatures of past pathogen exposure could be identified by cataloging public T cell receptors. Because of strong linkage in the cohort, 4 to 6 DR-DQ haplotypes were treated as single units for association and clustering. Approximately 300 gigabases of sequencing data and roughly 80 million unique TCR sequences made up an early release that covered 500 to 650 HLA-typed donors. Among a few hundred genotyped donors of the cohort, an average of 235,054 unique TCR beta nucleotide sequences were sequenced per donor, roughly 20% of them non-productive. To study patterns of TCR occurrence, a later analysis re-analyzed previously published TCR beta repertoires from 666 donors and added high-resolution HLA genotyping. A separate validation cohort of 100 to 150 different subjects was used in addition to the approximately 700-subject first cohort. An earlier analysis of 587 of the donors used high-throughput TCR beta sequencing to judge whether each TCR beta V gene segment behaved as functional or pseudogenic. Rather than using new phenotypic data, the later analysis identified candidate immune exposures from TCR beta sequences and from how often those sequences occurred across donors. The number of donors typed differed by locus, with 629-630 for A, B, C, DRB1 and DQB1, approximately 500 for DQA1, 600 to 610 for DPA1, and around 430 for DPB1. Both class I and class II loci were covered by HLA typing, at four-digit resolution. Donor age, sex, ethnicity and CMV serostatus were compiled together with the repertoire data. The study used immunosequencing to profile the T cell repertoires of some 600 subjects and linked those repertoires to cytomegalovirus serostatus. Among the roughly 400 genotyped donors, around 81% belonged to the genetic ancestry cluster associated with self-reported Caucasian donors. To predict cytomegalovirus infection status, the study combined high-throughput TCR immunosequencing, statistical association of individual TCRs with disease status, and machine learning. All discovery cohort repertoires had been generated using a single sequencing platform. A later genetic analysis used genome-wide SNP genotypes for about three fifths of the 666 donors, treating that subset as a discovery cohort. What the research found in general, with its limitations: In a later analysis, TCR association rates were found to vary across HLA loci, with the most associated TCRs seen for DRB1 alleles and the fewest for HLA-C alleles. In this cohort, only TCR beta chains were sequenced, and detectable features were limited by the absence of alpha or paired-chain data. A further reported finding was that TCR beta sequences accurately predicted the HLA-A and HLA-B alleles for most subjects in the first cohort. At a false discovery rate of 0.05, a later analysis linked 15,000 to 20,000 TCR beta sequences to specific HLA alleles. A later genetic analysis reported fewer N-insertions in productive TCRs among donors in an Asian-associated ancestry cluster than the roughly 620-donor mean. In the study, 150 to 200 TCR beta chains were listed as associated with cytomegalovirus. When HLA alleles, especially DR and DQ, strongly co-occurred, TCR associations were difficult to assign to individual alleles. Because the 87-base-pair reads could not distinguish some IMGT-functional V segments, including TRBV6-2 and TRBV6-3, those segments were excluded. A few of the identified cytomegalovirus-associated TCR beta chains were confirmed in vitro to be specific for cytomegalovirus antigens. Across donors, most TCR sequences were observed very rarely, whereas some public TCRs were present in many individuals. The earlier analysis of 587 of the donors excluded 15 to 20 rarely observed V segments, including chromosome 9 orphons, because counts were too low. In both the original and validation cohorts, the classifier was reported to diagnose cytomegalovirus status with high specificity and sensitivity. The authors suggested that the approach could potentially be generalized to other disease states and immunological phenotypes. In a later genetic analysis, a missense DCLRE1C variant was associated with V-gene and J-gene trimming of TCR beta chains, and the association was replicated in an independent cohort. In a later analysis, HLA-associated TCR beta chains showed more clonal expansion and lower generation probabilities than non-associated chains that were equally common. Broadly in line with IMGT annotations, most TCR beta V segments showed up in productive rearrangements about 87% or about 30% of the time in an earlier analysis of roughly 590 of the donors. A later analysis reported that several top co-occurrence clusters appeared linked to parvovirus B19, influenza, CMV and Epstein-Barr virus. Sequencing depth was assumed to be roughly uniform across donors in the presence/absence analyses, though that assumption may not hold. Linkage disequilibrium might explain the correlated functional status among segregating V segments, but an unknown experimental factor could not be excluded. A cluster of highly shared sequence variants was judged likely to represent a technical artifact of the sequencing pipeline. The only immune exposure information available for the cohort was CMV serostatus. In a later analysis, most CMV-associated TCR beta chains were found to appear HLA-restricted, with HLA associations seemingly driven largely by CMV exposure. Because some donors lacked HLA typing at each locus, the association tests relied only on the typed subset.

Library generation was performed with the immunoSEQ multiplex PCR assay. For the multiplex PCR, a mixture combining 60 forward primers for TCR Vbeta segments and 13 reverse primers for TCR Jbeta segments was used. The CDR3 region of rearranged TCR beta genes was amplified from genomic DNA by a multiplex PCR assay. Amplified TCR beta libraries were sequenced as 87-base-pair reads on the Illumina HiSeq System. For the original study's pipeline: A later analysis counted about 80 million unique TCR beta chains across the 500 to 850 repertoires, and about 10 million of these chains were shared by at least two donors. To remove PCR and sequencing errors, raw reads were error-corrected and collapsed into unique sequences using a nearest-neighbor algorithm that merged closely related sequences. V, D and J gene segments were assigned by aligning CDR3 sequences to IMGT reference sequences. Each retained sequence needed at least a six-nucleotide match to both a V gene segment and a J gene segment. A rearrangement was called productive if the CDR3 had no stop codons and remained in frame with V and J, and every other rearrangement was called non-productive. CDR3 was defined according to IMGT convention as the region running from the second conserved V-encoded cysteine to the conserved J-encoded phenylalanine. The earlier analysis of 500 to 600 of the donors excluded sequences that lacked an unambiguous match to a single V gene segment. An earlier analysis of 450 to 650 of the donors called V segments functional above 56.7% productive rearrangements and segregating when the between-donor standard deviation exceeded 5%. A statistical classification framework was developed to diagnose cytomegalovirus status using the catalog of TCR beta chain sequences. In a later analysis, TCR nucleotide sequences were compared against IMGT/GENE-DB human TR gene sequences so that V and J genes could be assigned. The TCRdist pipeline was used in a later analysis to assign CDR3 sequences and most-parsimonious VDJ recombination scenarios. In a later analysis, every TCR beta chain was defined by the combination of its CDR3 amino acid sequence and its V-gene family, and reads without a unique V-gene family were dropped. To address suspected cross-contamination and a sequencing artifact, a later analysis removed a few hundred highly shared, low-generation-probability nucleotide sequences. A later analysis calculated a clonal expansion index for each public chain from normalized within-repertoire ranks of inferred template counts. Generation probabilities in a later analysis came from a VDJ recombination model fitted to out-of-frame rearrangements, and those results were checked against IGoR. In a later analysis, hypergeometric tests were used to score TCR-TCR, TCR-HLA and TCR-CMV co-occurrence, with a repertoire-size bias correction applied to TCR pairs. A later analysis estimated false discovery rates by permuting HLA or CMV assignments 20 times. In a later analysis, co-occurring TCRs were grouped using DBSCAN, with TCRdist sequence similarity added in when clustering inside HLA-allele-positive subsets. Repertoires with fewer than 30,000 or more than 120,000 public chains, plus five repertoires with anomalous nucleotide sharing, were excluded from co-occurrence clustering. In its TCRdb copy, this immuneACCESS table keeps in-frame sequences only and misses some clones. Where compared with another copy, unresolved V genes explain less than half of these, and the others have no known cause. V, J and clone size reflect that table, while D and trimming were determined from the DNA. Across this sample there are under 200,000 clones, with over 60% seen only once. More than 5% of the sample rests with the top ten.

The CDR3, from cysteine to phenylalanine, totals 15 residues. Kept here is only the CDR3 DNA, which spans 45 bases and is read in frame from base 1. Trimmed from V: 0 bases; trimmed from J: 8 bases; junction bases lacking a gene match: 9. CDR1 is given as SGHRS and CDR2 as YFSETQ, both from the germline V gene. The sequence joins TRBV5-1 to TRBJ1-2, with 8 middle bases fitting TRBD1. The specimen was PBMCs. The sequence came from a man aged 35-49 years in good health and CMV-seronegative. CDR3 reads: CASSLGTGFSGGYTF. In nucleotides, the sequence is TGCGCCAGCAGCTTGGGGACAGGGTTTTCGGGCGGCTACACCTTC.